One sample yielded the 23 T cell receptor beta chains listed below, sequenced in a study of T-cell memory formation after mild COVID-19. MiXCR, applied by TCRdb to the 5' RACE reads, yields one record per CDR3 protein. The data contain 170,000 or so distinct CDR3 sequences, around a third of them singletons. The source material was PBMCs or a T cell subset sorted from them (not recorded which). The receptors shown here come from an adult woman who had mild COVID-19 (a few samples of this study predate the infection). Cell type and time point are not known.

This sequence joins TRBV9 and TRBJ1-1; D gene uncertain. Germline CDR1 reads SGDLS; CDR2 reads YYNGEE. Trimming removed 2 bases from V and 3 bases from J, with 8 bases in between. The CDR3 has 13 amino acids. CDR3 in amino acids: CASSVRRDTEAFF. CDR3 nucleotide sequence: TGTGCCAGCAGCGTCCGGAGAGACACTGAAGCTTTCTTT.

This clonotype was detected a few times. The chain links TRBV6-2 or TRBV6-3 to TRBJ2-7, with D tentatively TRBD2 (6 bases). This CDR3 is built from 14 residues. Per the germline V gene, CDR1 is MNHEY and CDR2 is SVGEGT. V lost 2 bases to trimming and J lost 6 bases, with 14 bases between them. The CDR3 DNA reads as TGTGCCAGCAGTTACCGGACTATCTTGCTCGAGCAGTACTTC. Its translation is CASSYRTILLEQYF.

This sequence joins TRBV29-1 and TRBJ2-1; D tentatively reads TRBD1 or TRBD2 (5 bases each). The V end lost 5 bases, the J end lost 3 bases, and 11 bases lay between the germline ends. The CDR3 spans 13 residues. The germline V gene encodes CDR1 SQVTM and CDR2 ANQGSEA. The CDR3 spells CSVLRGNYNEQFF. CDR3 nucleotide sequence: TGCAGCGTTCTTCGGGGCAACTACAATGAGCAGTTCTTC.

This clonotype was seen a few times. The chain has TRBV29-1 and TRBJ2-1; the match to TRBD2 covers 16 bases. The CDR3 totals 15 residues. CDR1 SQVTM and CDR2 ANQGSEA come from the germline V gene. The ends lost 6 bases at V and 8 bases at J; junction bases unmatched: 7. CDR3 protein: CSVVRGLAGGYEQFF. In DNA form, the CDR3 reads TGCAGCGTCGTCCGGGGACTAGCGGGAGGGTATGAGCAGTTCTTC.

V and J are TRBV30 and TRBJ2-1, with TRBD1 as a possible D gene (5 bases). V gave up 4 bases and J gave up 7 bases, with 11 bases separating them. Germline V gene sequence: CDR1 GTSNPN, CDR2 SVGIG (reference sequence). The CDR3 runs to 12 residues. CDR3 amino acids: CAWKTEVNEQFF. CDR3 bases: TGTGCCTGGAAGACAGAGGTGAATGAGCAGTTCTTC.

This chain uses TRBV10-3 with TRBJ1-6; D ambiguous. Germline CDR1 ENHRY, CDR2 SYGVKD. The CDR3 loop spans 13 amino acids. V lost 10 bases and J 0 bases, leaving 7 bases between the germline ends. CDR3 in amino acids: CATLPSYNSPLHF. Written as DNA, the CDR3 is TGTGCCACCCTACCCTCCTATAATTCACCCCTCCACTTT.

The chain joins TRBV27 to TRBJ2-7; a weak D match, TRBD2 (6 bases). Germline V gives CDR1 MNHEY, CDR2 SMNVEV (reference sequence). The CDR3 extends over 13 amino acids. V was clipped by 0 bases and J by 7 bases, with 10 bases between them. The CDR3 nucleotides are TGTGCCAGCAGTTTATCGGGACTGAGGGAGCAGTACTTC. Translated, it gives CASSLSGLREQYF.

The chain recombines TRBV5-6 with TRBJ1-6; D is unresolved. This CDR3 has 16 residues. Trimming took 4 bases from V and 6 from J, leaving 17 bases between them. CDR1 and CDR2 (germline): SGHDT, YYEEEE. Here the CDR3 reads CASSPGWERPNSPLHF. The CDR3 DNA reads as TGTGCCAGCAGCCCGGGTTGGGAGCGCCCTAATTCACCCCTCCACTTT.

This chain joins TRBV21-1 and TRBJ2-3. TRBV21-1 is described as a pseudogene. The CDR3 is made up of 12 amino acids. The CDR3 spells CASSICSDTQYF. The DNA for the CDR3 is TGTGCCAGCAGCATTTGCTCGGATACGCAGTATTTT.

V is TRBV7-7 and J is TRBJ2-3; a possible D gene is TRBD2 (6 bases). The V end lost 3 bases, the J end lost 0 bases, and 10 bases lay between the germline ends. Germline loops: CDR1 SSHAT, CDR2 FNYEAQ (reference sequence). The CDR3 is made up of 15 amino acids. CDR3 in amino acids: CASSLAGSSTDTQYF. CDR3 nucleotide sequence: TGTGCCAGCAGCTTGGCGGGATCTAGCACAGATACGCAGTATTTT. Looking up the rest from reference TRBV7-7 and TRBJ2-3 gives the full variable domain: GAGVSQSPRYKVTKRGQDVTLRCDPISSHATLYWYQQALGQGPEFLTYFNYEAQPDKSGLPSDRFSAERPEGSISTLTIQRTEQRDSAMYRCASSLAGSSTDTQYFGPGTRLTVL.

There are a few counts of this clonotype. The chain joins TRBV7-9 to TRBJ1-1, with TRBD1 identical over 9 bases. Germline trimming cut 5 bases from V and 11 bases from J; bases unmatched to any gene: 6. Germline loops: CDR1 SEHNR, CDR2 FQNEAQ (reference sequence). The CDR3 totals 12 residues. CDR3 in amino acids: CASSRTGERAFF. The CDR3 bases are TGTGCCAGCAGCCGGACAGGGGAGAGGGCTTTCTTT.

The chain combines TRBV24-1 with TRBJ2-5; D perhaps matches TRBD2 (5 bases). The ends were cut back, 6 bases at V and 1 base at J, with 11 bases in the middle. The CDR3 is 14 residues long. Germline CDR1 is KGHDR and CDR2 is SFDVKD. CDR3 DNA: TGTGCCACCAGTCAAAGCGGAACCCAAGAGACCCAGTACTTC. This codes for CATSQSGTQETQYF.

The V gene is TRBV5-4, the J gene TRBJ2-1; D is ambiguous. The CDR3 consists of 12 residues. In germline, CDR1 is SGHNT, CDR2 YYREEE (reference sequence). V dropped 0 bases and J dropped 9 bases, with 7 bases sitting between them. The CDR3 DNA sequence: TGTGCCAGCAGCTTGGAGTTGGGTGAGCAGTTCTTC. It specifies CASSLELGEQFF.

This clonotype was seen more than once but under ten times. The rearrangement links TRBV5-4 to TRBJ2-3; D is unclear. Trimming took off 2 bases at V and 1 base at J, with 8 bases between the two ends. Germline V CDR1 and CDR2: SGHNT, YYREEE (reference sequence). The CDR3 is 14 amino acids. The CDR3 region is CASSFNMGTDTQYF. The CDR3 region has the DNA TGTGCCAGCAGCTTTAACATGGGCACAGATACGCAGTATTTT. Combining the CDR3 with reference TRBV5-4 and TRBJ2-3 gives the whole variable domain ETGVTQSPTHLIKTRGQQVTLRCSSQSGHNTVSWYQQALGQGPQFIFQYYREEENGRGNFPPRFSGLQFPNYSSELNVNALELDDSALYLCASSFNMGTDTQYFGPGTRLTVL.

The rearrangement links TRBV29-1 to TRBJ1-3; D gene ambiguous. The V end was cut by 3 bases, the J end by 0 bases, with 6 bases between. Germline CDR1 and CDR2: SQVTM and ANQGSEA. CDR3 length: 13 amino acids. The CDR3 reads CSVDRFSGNTIYF. For the CDR3, the DNA is TGCAGCGTTGATCGGTTCTCTGGAAACACCATATATTTT.

The chain combines TRBV28 with TRBJ2-2, with TRBD1 matching 9 bases. CDR1 MDHEN and CDR2 SYDVKM come from the germline V gene. CDR3 length equals 17 residues. Trimming removed 4 bases from V and 0 bases from J; junction bases left unmatched: 6. CDR3 amino acids: CASSSRRTGANTGELFF. CDR3 DNA: TGTGCCAGCAGTTCCCGACGGACAGGGGCGAACACCGGGGAGCTGTTTTTT.

V is TRBV30 and J is TRBJ2-4; 11 bases align to TRBD2. This CDR3 spans 15 amino acids. V lost 7 bases to trimming and J lost 9 bases; unmatched junction nucleotides: 14. CDR1 is GTSNPN and CDR2 is SVGIG in the germline V gene (reference sequence). In DNA, the CDR3 is TGTGCCTTCGCCAGGACTAGCGGGCCCTCGCGCATTCAGTACTTC. Protein product: CAFARTSGPSRIQYF.

This clonotype has a handful of counts. The chain recombines TRBV12-3 or TRBV12-4 with TRBJ2-5; the match to TRBD2 covers 8 bases. J lost 5 bases, V lost 3 bases, and 5 bases had no gene match. The CDR3 length is 14 residues. The CDR3 region is CASSFGGAAETQYF. CDR3 coding DNA: TGTGCCAGCAGTTTCGGGGGGGCCGCGGAGACCCAGTACTTC.

This chain uses TRBV6-6 with TRBJ2-2; no clear D gene. With 6 bases removed from V and 0 bases from J, the gap between germline ends came to 8 bases. The CDR3 has 14 residues. CDR1 is MNHNY, CDR2 SVGAGI, per germline (reference sequence). The CDR3 coding sequence is TGTGCCAGCAGAGGCCAGACGAACACCGGGGAGCTGTTTTTT. It codes for CASRGQTNTGELFF.

The chain recombines TRBV6-2 or TRBV6-3 with TRBJ2-7, with D unresolved. Germline CDR1 and CDR2: MNHEY and SVGEGT. The V end was cut by 6 bases, the J end by 6 bases, with 15 bases between. The CDR3 is made up of 13 amino acids. CDR3 in DNA: TGTGCCAGCAGCCTCAGTAGAGCGTCCGAGCAGTACTTC. Translation: CASSLSRASEQYF.

The table lists this clonotype with a few counts. The rearrangement uses TRBV4-1 and TRBJ2-5; D is possibly TRBD2 (7 bases). Deletions cut 0 bases from V and 2 bases from J, with 16 bases between. CDR1 and CDR2 from the germline V gene are MGHRA and YSYEKL. This CDR3 spans 17 amino acids. The CDR3 DNA follows: TGCGCCAGCAGCCAAGATCCTGCGGGGGCATCTCAAGAGACCCAGTACTTC. It specifies CASSQDPAGASQETQYF.

The chain carries TRBV24-1 and TRBJ2-6; D is unresolved. Germline-derived CDR1 and CDR2 are KGHDR and SFDVKD. V was trimmed by 3 bases and J by 1 base, leaving 9 bases between them. This CDR3 has 16 amino acids. The CDR3 sequence is CATSDPTPSGANVLTF. CDR3 nucleotide sequence: TGTGCCACCAGTGATCCGACACCTTCTGGGGCCAACGTCCTGACTTTC.

The chain links TRBV6-2 or TRBV6-3 to TRBJ2-3; D is ambiguous. The CDR3 extends over 14 amino acids. Looked up from germline, CDR1 is MNHEY and CDR2 is SVGEGT. The V end was cut by 2 bases, the J end by 5 bases, with 11 bases between. CDR3 in DNA: TGTGCCAGCAGTTACCCTTACTTCGGAGATACGCAGTATTTT. Its translation is CASSYPYFGDTQYF.